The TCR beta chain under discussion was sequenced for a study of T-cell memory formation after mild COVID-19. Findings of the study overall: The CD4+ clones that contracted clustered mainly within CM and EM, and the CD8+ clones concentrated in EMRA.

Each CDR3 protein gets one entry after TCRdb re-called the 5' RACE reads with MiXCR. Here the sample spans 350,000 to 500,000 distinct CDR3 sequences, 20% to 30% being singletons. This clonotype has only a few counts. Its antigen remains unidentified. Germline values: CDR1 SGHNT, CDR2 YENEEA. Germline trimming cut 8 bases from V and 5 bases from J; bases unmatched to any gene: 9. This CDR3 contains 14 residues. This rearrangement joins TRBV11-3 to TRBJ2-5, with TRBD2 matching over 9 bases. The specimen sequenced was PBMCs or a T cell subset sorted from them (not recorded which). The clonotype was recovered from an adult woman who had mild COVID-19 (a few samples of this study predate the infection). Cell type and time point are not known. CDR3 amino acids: CASGLGLAWETQYF. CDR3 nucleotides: TGTGCCAGCGGGCTAGGACTAGCGTGGGAGACCCAGTACTTC.